These 14 T cell receptor beta chains were sequenced from one sample in a study of regulatory T cells in long-lasting Graves disease. Documented time point: persistent/refractory GD, antithyroid drugs over 5 years with positive TRAb. PBMCs were the source of the RNA used for TCR sequencing. For TCR beta, libraries came from iRepertoire HTBI primers and Arm-PCR of CDR3 regions. A single record per CDR3 protein comes from TCRdb applying MiXCR to the multiplex PCR reads. The sample lists 500,000 to 700,000 distinct CDR3 sequences, 25% to 35% occurring once. Here the sequenced sample was peripheral blood mononuclear cells (PBMCs), taken when the disease was refractory, from a patient treated with antithyroid drugs. All receptors derive from a female donor with Graves disease.

The table lists this clonotype with a few counts. This chain joins TRBV20-1 and TRBJ1-5, with TRBD1 as a possible D gene (5 bases). Trimming removed 2 bases at V and 2 bases at J, with 13 bases between. The CDR3 runs to 15 residues. The germline V gene encodes CDR1 DFQATT and CDR2 SNEGSKA (reference sequence). CDR3: CSARPLGGGNQPQHF. In nucleotides, the CDR3 is TGCAGTGCTAGACCTCTGGGGGGAGGCAATCAGCCCCAGCATTTT.

The V call is TRBV10-2, the J call TRBJ2-7; tentatively, D is TRBD2 (5 bases). Germline CDR1 WSHSY, CDR2 SAAADI. The CDR3 sequence is 18 residues long. V lost 0 bases and J lost 0, with 18 bases in between. For the CDR3, the DNA is TGCGCCAGCAGTGAGTCGAGAAGCGGCCCTAACCTCTCCTACGAGCAGTACTTC. Its protein product is CASSESRSGPNLSYEQYF.

This clonotype was seen a few times. This chain connects TRBV27 to TRBJ1-1, with D unresolved. CDR3 length equals 15 residues. Germline-derived CDR1 and CDR2 are MNHEY and SMNVEV (reference sequence). Trimming removed 5 bases from V and 1 base from J, with 14 bases in between. The CDR3 bases are TGTGCCAGCAGTGCGGACCGGGCTACGAACACTGAAGCTTTCTTT. Its protein is CASSADRATNTEAFF.

This clonotype came up many times. The J gene is TRBJ2-7, the V gene TRBV28; TRBD2 matches 7 bases. The CDR3 covers 14 residues. V gave up 8 bases and J gave up 5 bases; unmatched junction bases: 12. The germline V gene encodes CDR1 MDHEN and CDR2 SYDVKM. CDR3 coding DNA: TGTGCCAGCGCCCTCGGAGGGAGGGCCGACGAGCAGTACTTC. It encodes CASALGGRADEQYF.

This chain links TRBV6-1 with TRBJ1-2; weak D call: TRBD1 (6 bases). V dropped 10 bases and J dropped 2 bases, with 20 bases sitting between them. The CDR3 consists of 15 residues. Germline CDR1 is MNHNS and CDR2 is SASEGT. In DNA form, the CDR3 reads TGTGCCACGAGCCCCCAGGGGACTGGAAACTATGGCTACACCTTC. Protein sequence: CATSPQGTGNYGYTF.

This clonotype was detected many times. The chain is built from TRBV12-3 or TRBV12-4 and TRBJ2-5; the D is unclear. The CDR3 loop spans 13 amino acids. The V end was cut by 3 bases, the J end by 5 bases, with 10 bases between. The CDR3 protein is CASSFGFGETQYF. The DNA of the CDR3 is TGTGCCAGCAGTTTTGGGTTTGGGGAGACCCAGTACTTC.

The genes are TRBV12-5 and TRBJ2-7; D is perhaps TRBD1 (6 bases). The CDR3 loop spans 12 amino acids. In germline, CDR1 is LGHNT, CDR2 FRNRAP. The germline V and J ends were trimmed by 5 bases and 6 bases, with 11 bases remaining between them. DNA for the CDR3: TGTGCTAGTGGTGCTACAGGGTCCGAGCAGTACTTC. Residues: CASGATGSEQYF.

The chain recombines TRBV5-8 with TRBJ2-6, with TRBD1 as a possible D gene (5 bases). V was trimmed by 5 bases and J by 4 bases, leaving 10 bases between them. The germline V gene encodes CDR1 SGHTS and CDR2 YDEGEE. This CDR3 is built from 14 residues. The chain's CDR3 is CASSPTAGANVLTF. The CDR3 coding sequence is TGTGCCAGCAGTCCGACAGCAGGGGCCAACGTCCTGACTTTC.

This chain uses TRBV12-5 with TRBJ2-2; 7 nucleotides agree with TRBD1. Germline V gene sequence: CDR1 LGHNT, CDR2 FRNRAP. The CDR3 loop spans 14 amino acids. The V and J ends lost 9 bases and 0 bases, in that order; junction bases with no gene match: 4. The chain's CDR3 is CASEDRPNTGELFF. In DNA, the CDR3 is TGTGCTAGCGAGGACAGGCCGAACACCGGGGAGCTGTTTTTT. Variable domain in full (rest from reference TRBV12-5 and TRBJ2-2): DARVTQTPRHKVTEMGQEVTMRCQPILGHNTVFWYRQTMMQGLELLAYFRNRAPLDDSGMPKDRFSAEMPDATLATLKIQPSEPRDSAVYFCASEDRPNTGELFFGEGSRLTVL.

In this sample, this clonotype turned up a few times. V is TRBV7-3 and J is TRBJ2-5; D possibly corresponds to TRBD2 (5 bases). V shed 5 bases and J shed 2 bases, with 9 bases lying between them. Germline V lookup: CDR1 SGHTA, CDR2 FQGTGA. The CDR3 consists of 13 residues. CDR3 bases: TGTGCCAGCAGCGCCGGACTGCAAGAGACCCAGTACTTC. Its protein product is CASSAGLQETQYF.

This clonotype appeared many times. This chain links TRBV6-1 with TRBJ1-2, with D possibly TRBD1 on 5 matching bases. The germline V gene has CDR1 MNHNS and CDR2 SASEGT. The CDR3 covers 14 residues. V was shortened by 6 bases and J by 0 bases, with 11 bases between the two germline ends. The CDR3 coding sequence is TGTGCCAGCAGCCAGGGACGGTCTAACTATGGCTACACCTTC. It specifies CASSQGRSNYGYTF.

CDR3 nucleotide sequence: TGTGCCAGCAGCCAAATAACAGGGCCAGAAGCTTTCTTT. Protein: CASSQITGPEAFF. The chain employs TRBV12-3 or TRBV12-4 and TRBJ1-1, with D possibly matching TRBD1 (6 bases). Trimming took off 6 bases at V and 8 bases at J, with 16 bases between the two ends. The length of the CDR3 is 13 residues.

Concerning this clonotype: One base away lies a much larger clone, so this may be a sequencing read error. CDR3 sequence reads: CASKGTSDPYEQCF. CDR3 in DNA: TGTGCCAGCAAAGGGACTAGCGACCCCTACGAGCAGTGCTTC. The chain couples TRBV2 to TRBJ2-7; 10 positions match TRBD2. The CDR3 covers 14 residues. Germline V lookup: CDR1 SNHLY, CDR2 FYNNEI.

The chain couples TRBV2 to TRBJ1-3; D not certain. CDR3 length: 14 amino acids. V was shortened by 5 bases and J by 0 bases, with 8 bases between the two germline ends. Germline values: CDR1 SNHLY, CDR2 FYNNEI. The CDR3, as DNA: TGTGCCAGCAGTTACGGGGACTCTGGAAACACCATATATTTT. Translated: CASSYGDSGNTIYF.